The clone carrying this T cell receptor beta chain was counted a few times. Its antigen is undetermined. The sample is drawn from a study of T cells after yellow fever vaccination. General observations from the study: Abundant bulk-population clonotypes could contaminate the FACS-sorted repertoires.

V lost 0 bases and J lost 8, with 14 bases in between. The germline V gene encodes CDR1 DFQATT and CDR2 SNEGSKA (reference sequence). The CDR3 contains 14 residues. TCRdb processed the 5' RACE reads anew with MiXCR; each CDR3 protein has one entry. The repertoire holds 500,000 to 650,000 distinct CDR3 sequences, roughly a sixth seen once, with roughly a sixth in the top ten. The chain employs TRBV20-1 and TRBJ2-1; TRBD1 might be the D (8 bases). The clonotype comes from a man aged 18 to 29 who received the YFV17D yellow fever vaccine. The source material was PBMCs, sampled more than 4 days after the first yellow fever vaccination. CDR3 loop: CSARDLQGGDEQFF. The CDR3 DNA sequence: TGCAGTGCTAGAGATCTACAGGGGGGGGATGAGCAGTTCTTC.